The sequence of this T cell receptor (beta chain) was determined in a study of T cells in Graves' hyperthyroidism and ophthalmopathy (dated by TCRdb to 2018 to 2020). The study in broad terms: Peripheral blood samples were taken at the time of initial diagnosis, prior to any treatment. The paper describes TCR Vbeta CDR3 sequencing of 140 or so peripheral blood samples, made up of around 41 ophthalmopathy patients, some 76 hyperthyroidism patients and roughly 17 progressor patients. TCR V-J signatures able to tell the groups apart were searched for in a discovery cohort of 90 to 100 patients, of whom fewer than 45 had Graves' ophthalmopathy and more than 55 had stable Graves' hyperthyroidism. In about 6 Graves' hyperthyroidism patients, the study also compared T-cell repertoires from thyroid tissue with T-cell repertoires from blood. Once sampling was done, hyperthyroidism patients were given methimazole at a starting dose of 30 mg daily, whereas ophthalmopathy patients were given high-dose intravenous methylprednisolone. An independent validation cohort of 18 to 20 hyperthyroidism patients and over 15 patients who later progressed to ophthalmopathy tested prospective prediction of ophthalmopathy. The 75 to 100 discovery patients were divided at random into training and test sets in a 7:3 ratio.

General study outcomes and caveats: Most expanded thyroid clonotypes (frequency above 0.001) were also found in blood, which suggests that blood repertoires may mirror thyroid immune responses. A model built on a 13 V-J signature distinguished ophthalmopathy from stable hyperthyroidism, reaching around 88% sensitivity and around 81% specificity in cross-validation and 80%/75% in testing. In validation, progression to ophthalmopathy was predicted by the model with nearly 71% sensitivity and about 72% specificity, a median of 6.5 months before onset. No statistical method was used to fix the sample size in advance, and group allocation was not hidden from the investigators.

TCR beta CDR3 regions were amplified from RNA transcripts. The TCR CDR3 was subjected to a first round of RT-PCR using the HTBI primer set and the Qiagen OneStep RT-PCR kit. A second multiplex PCR round built the libraries, followed by size selection and purification. Libraries were sequenced paired-end with 100 bp reads on an Illumina HiSeq2000. Per the authors' processing: SOAPnuke was used to process the raw data, with reads discarded if the reads contained adapters or uncalled bases, had a mean Phred below 15, or lacked an exact constant-primer or identifier match. COPE v1.2.5 was used to merge the high-quality paired reads, and each unique nucleotide sequence was defined as a clonotype. MiTCR v1.1 was used to align the clonotypes against IMGT TRBV, TRBD and TRBJ reference segments. The analysis included only V-J combinations with a frequency above 0.0001, which together covered 99.2% of the repertoires. A TCS score was defined as the ratio between F50 (clonal expansion) and ExV (chaos), using BLOSUM62-based TCRdist between CDR3 peptides within each V-J. Welch's t-statistics and random forest reduced roughly 530 V-J features to fewer than 15, which were used in a naive Bayes classifier (R e1071). TCRdb trimmed the raw reads at Q25, called clones with MiXCR and kept productive beta chains. CDR3 protein sequences are deduplicated, and each keeps its most common genes and DNA. TCRdb's processing, not the authors' own work, is the source of the V and J calls. The table for this sample lists under 350,000 distinct CDR3 sequences; around a sixth of them were counted only once. The ten most abundant clones make up about half of the sample.

About this clonotype itself: Its binding antigen is unknown. Base-call qualities are not available, and no considerably larger clone is one nucleotide away.

Stable Graves' hyperthyroidism was defined as the absence of progression to ophthalmopathy over 18 months of follow-up. Hyperthyroidism patients were newly diagnosed, had a disease duration of under 2 months, and were aged 18 to 65 years. The study excluded patients with uncontrolled infections, other autoimmune diseases, pregnancy or lactation. Diagnoses relied on clinical symptoms, serum thyroxine and TRAb, thyroid ultrasound and orbital computed tomography. PBMCs were separated from roughly 10 ml of fresh peripheral blood using Ficoll-Paque density gradient centrifugation. Total RNA was extracted using Trizol reagent, and RNA quality was assessed on an Agilent 2100 Bioanalyzer. Trimming takes 4 bases off V and 7 bases off J; junction bases not matched to a gene: 17. For CDR1 and CDR2, the germline V gene lists LGHNA and YNFKEQ. From cysteine to phenylalanine, the CDR3 is 17 amino acids long. Left in the record is the CDR3 DNA by itself, 51 bases read in frame from the first base.

Sequencing used blood. This receptor was obtained from a woman in her fifties or sixties with Graves' hyperthyroidism. Recombination connected TRBV4-2 to TRBJ2-7; 9 central nucleotides agree with TRBD2. This receptor has the CDR3 CASSRTGGSGSSSEQYF. The DNA sequence is as follows: TGTGCCAGCAGCCGGACCGGTGGTAGCGGGAGCTCTAGTGAGCAGTACTTC.